The 25 T cell receptor beta chains below all came from one sample that was sequenced in a study of cytomegalovirus exposure and HLA in healthy donors. It was with 60 Vbeta and 13 Jbeta primers that the PCR ran. TCRdb keeps only in-frame clones here, not all; method: immunoSEQ multiplex PCR. This table has 150,000 or so clones, roughly three quarters appearing once. The sequenced sample consisted of PBMCs. The source of these receptors is a woman aged 45-59 years in good health and CMV-seropositive.

The V gene is TRBV2, the J gene TRBJ1-1; D unclear. The germline CDR1 and CDR2 sequences are SNHLY and FYNNEI. V lost 1 base to trimming and J lost 11 bases, with 14 bases between them. The CDR3 runs 13 residues. The CDR3 DNA is TGTGCCAGCAGTGAAGGGCCGGCTAGGTTGGCTTTCTTT. It codes for CASSEGPARLAFF. The full variable domain, completed using reference TRBV2 and TRBJ1-1, is EPEVTQTPSHQVTQMGQEVILRCVPISNHLYFYWYRQILGQKVEFLVSFYNNEISEKSEIFDDQFSVERPDGSNFTLKIRSTKLEDSAMYFCASSEGPARLAFFGQGTRLTVV.

The sample holds a few counts of this clone. The gene calls are TRBV10-3 and TRBJ1-2; D gene unclear. The germline V gene encodes CDR1 ENHRY and CDR2 SYGVKD. The V end was cut by 2 bases, the J end by 4 bases, with 11 bases between. The CDR3 has 14 amino acids. The CDR3: CAISEVTGSYGYTF. The CDR3 nucleotides are TGTGCCATCAGTGAGGTGACTGGATCCTATGGCTACACCTTC.

Points on this clone: Sequence at one end of the junction differs from germline and may be a read error. The rearrangement joins TRBV7-7 to TRBJ2-5, with TRBD2 identical over 12 bases. Germline-derived CDR1 and CDR2 are SSHAT and FNYEAQ (reference sequence). This CDR3 comprises 15 residues. The CDR3 bases are TGTGCTAGCAGCTTAGGGCTAGCGGGAGGGGAGACCCAGTACTTC. Protein: CASSLGLAGGETQYF.

The rearrangement links TRBV11-2 to TRBJ2-3; the match to TRBD2 covers 11 bases. The CDR3 is 16 amino acids. Germline CDR1 and CDR2: SGHAT and FQNNGV. The ends lost 3 bases at V and 2 bases at J; junction bases unmatched: 4. Here the CDR3 reads CASSLTSGETTDTQYF. In DNA, the CDR3 is TGTGCCAGCAGCTTGACTAGCGGGGAGACCACAGATACGCAGTATTTT.

This clone was seen a single time. The CDR3, as DNA: TGTGCGTCGGGACTAGCGGGAGTCGAGCAGTACTTC. Protein sequence: CASGLAGVEQYF. The V and J genes are TRBV30 and TRBJ2-5, with TRBD2 identical over 14 bases. The tail of the sequence fits TRBJ2-7 better, so the J call may be wrong. Germline-derived CDR1 and CDR2 are GTSNPN and SVGIG (reference sequence). This CDR3 is built from 12 residues.

The rearrangement links TRBV7-3 to TRBJ2-5; the D gene is possibly TRBD1 (6 bases). The germline V gene encodes CDR1 SGHTA and CDR2 FQGTGA. The CDR3 extends over 14 amino acids. Trimming left V 5 bases short and J 5 bases short, with 15 bases between. The CDR3: CASSQGSAGETQYF. As DNA, the CDR3 is TGTGCCAGCAGCCAGGGGAGTGCCGGGGAGACCCAGTACTTC.

CDR3 in DNA: TGTGCCAGCAGGGAAACAGGGGAAAATCAGCCCCAGCATTTT. Amino acids: CASRETGENQPQHF. The V gene is TRBV6-1, the J gene TRBJ1-5; 7 bases map to TRBD1. Trimming at V came to 6 bases and at J to 4 bases, leaving 6 bases not matched to a gene. Germline CDR1 is MNHNS and CDR2 is SASEGT. The CDR3 contains 14 residues.

The chain carries TRBV28 and TRBJ1-5; no firm D call. CDR3 length: 14 amino acids. The V end was cut by 2 bases, the J end by 5 bases, with 10 bases between. From germline, CDR1 is MDHEN and CDR2 SYDVKM. The CDR3 spells CASSLRGWDQPQHF. In DNA form, the CDR3 reads TGTGCCAGCAGTTTAAGAGGATGGGATCAGCCCCAGCATTTT.

This clone was counted only a few times. The rearrangement uses TRBV5-1 and TRBJ2-1; a weak D match, TRBD2 (5 bases). Germline lookup yields CDR1 SGHRS and CDR2 YFSETQ. The CDR3 sequence is 15 residues long. Trimming removed 4 bases at V and 6 bases at J, with 17 bases between. The chain's CDR3 is CASSPRTPSPNEQFF. The CDR3 DNA sequence: TGCGCCAGCAGCCCAAGGACTCCGAGTCCCAATGAGCAGTTCTTC. The full variable domain, in which reference TRBV5-1 and TRBJ2-1 provide the parts outside the CDR3, is KAGVTQTPRYLIKTRGQQVTLSCSPISGHRSVSWYQQTPGQGLQFLFEYFSETQRNKGNFPGRFSGRQFSNSRSEMNVSTLELGDSALYLCASSPRTPSPNEQFFGPGTRLTVL.

This chain connects TRBV7-2 to TRBJ1-5, with a tentative D call TRBD1 (6 bases). The CDR3 loop spans 14 amino acids. Germline loops: CDR1 SGHTA, CDR2 FQGNSA. With 4 bases removed from V and 1 base from J, the gap between germline ends came to 8 bases. DNA for the CDR3: TGTGCCAGCAGCTCAACAGGGAGCAATCAGCCCCAGCATTTT. Amino acid sequence: CASSSTGSNQPQHF.

The chain joins TRBV28 to TRBJ1-5; 7 bases map to TRBD1. With V trimmed by 8 bases and J by 1 base, 11 bases remained unmatched. The V gene's germline CDR1 is MDHEN and CDR2 SYDVKM. This CDR3 has 16 residues. CDR3 nucleotide sequence: TGTGCCAGCTGCCCGGGACAGACAGCGAGCAATCAGCCCCAGCATTTT. It yields the protein CASCPGQTASNQPQHF.

A few counts support this clone. The chain is built from TRBV18 and TRBJ1-5; 9 bases fit TRBD1. Germline CDR1 and CDR2: KGHSH and LQKENI. V lost 5 bases and J lost 6; bases outside the gene matches: 8. The CDR3 sequence is 15 residues long. Written as DNA, the CDR3 is TGTGCCAGCTCAGAATCGGACAGGGGAGGTCAGCCCCAGCATTTT. Its protein is CASSESDRGGQPQHF.

This chain uses TRBV19 with TRBJ1-1; D is uncertain. V lost 4 bases to trimming and J lost 3 bases, with 15 bases between them. The CDR3 runs to 15 residues. Germline assignment: CDR1 LNHDA and CDR2 SQIVND (reference sequence). The CDR3 DNA follows: TGTGCCAGTAGTACCCTGAACAACCCCTACACTGAAGCTTTCTTT. Translating it yields CASSTLNNPYTEAFF.

The CDR3 reads CASSGGTSSIGETQYF. In nucleotides, the CDR3 is TGTGCCAGCAGTGGCGGGACTAGCTCCATAGGGGAGACCCAGTACTTC. V usage is TRBV25-1 and J usage is TRBJ2-5; TRBD2 agrees at 9 bases. The CDR3 has 16 amino acids. Germline V gene sequence: CDR1 MGHDK, CDR2 SYGVNS. V shed 4 bases, J shed 5 bases, and the junction held 11 bases outside the gene matches.

V gene TRBV5-1 combines with J gene TRBJ2-1; D possibly corresponds to TRBD1 (6 bases). The V gene's germline CDR1 is SGHRS and CDR2 YFSETQ. Trimming took off 3 bases at V and 10 bases at J, with 14 bases between the two ends. This CDR3 contains 13 residues. CDR3: CASSWDGQGEQFF. CDR3 in DNA: TGCGCCAGCAGCTGGGACGGCCAGGGGGAGCAGTTCTTC.

The table lists this clone with a count of one. The chain employs TRBV14 and TRBJ1-1; 9 bases fit TRBD1. There are 13 residues in the CDR3. Germline assignment: CDR1 SGHDN and CDR2 FVKESK. After removal of 4 bases from V and 5 bases from J, the junction contained 2 bases not matched to a gene. The CDR3 here is CASSRDRVTEAFF. In nucleotides, the CDR3 is TGTGCCAGCAGCCGGGACAGGGTAACTGAAGCTTTCTTT.

The chain's CDR3 is CASSEGSSSYGYTF. CDR3 bases: TGTGCCAGCAGCGAAGGGAGCTCCAGCTATGGCTACACCTTC. J is TRBJ1-2 and V is TRBV9; no definite D call. Trimming removed 3 bases from V and 4 bases from J, with 13 bases in between. The CDR3 is 14 residues long. The germline CDR1 and CDR2 sequences are SGDLS and YYNGEE.

The chain uses TRBV6-6 and TRBJ1-2; TRBD1 matches at 10 bases. The trim removed 4 bases at V and 0 bases at J, leaving 5 bases unmatched. Germline CDR1 is MNHNY and CDR2 is SVGAGI (reference sequence). The CDR3 extends over 16 amino acids. CDR3 in DNA: TGTGCCAGCAGTTGGGACAGGGGCAGAGCTAACTATGGCTACACCTTC. Translating gives CASSWDRGRANYGYTF.

V is TRBV29-1 and J is TRBJ2-5, with TRBD1 matching 9 bases. With 4 bases clipped from V and 2 bases from J, the junction kept 2 bases outside the gene matches. Per germline, CDR1 SQVTM and CDR2 ANQGSEA. The CDR3 length is 13 residues. CDR3 sequence (DNA): TGCAGCGTTGTCGGACAGGGGCAAGAGACCCAGTACTTC. It specifies CSVVGQGQETQYF.

The chain combines TRBV7-2 with TRBJ2-5; 10 nucleotides match TRBD2. This CDR3 has 16 residues. V gave up 6 bases and J gave up 4 bases; unmatched junction bases: 11. The germline gives CDR1 SGHTA, CDR2 FQGNSA. The CDR3, as DNA: TGTGCCAGCAGTTCCAGCGGGGGGGCTTGGTTAGAGACCCAGTACTTC. This gives the protein CASSSSGGAWLETQYF.

In DNA form, the CDR3 reads TGTGCCAGCAGCGGGGACAGCTCTGGGGCCAACGTCCTGACTTTC. Translated, it gives CASSGDSSGANVLTF. The V gene is TRBV2, the J gene TRBJ2-6, with 7 bases matching TRBD1. The CDR3 runs 15 residues. Germline CDR1 is SNHLY and CDR2 is FYNNEI. V was clipped by 6 bases and J by 0 bases; unmatched bases: 2.

This chain connects TRBV5-1 to TRBJ2-6; unclear D gene. CDR3 length equals 14 residues. The germline V gene encodes CDR1 SGHRS and CDR2 YFSETQ. V was trimmed by 0 bases and J by 2 bases, leaving 3 bases between them. As DNA, the CDR3 is TGCGCCAGCAGCTTGGCCACTGGGGCCAACGTCCTGACTTTC. Amino acids: CASSLATGANVLTF.

V gene TRBV7-6 combines with J gene TRBJ2-3; D perhaps matches TRBD2 (6 bases). Germline V gene lookup returns CDR1 SGHVS and CDR2 FNYEAQ. The ends were cut back, 6 bases at V and 6 bases at J, with 16 bases in the middle. This CDR3 comprises 14 residues. Here the CDR3 DNA reads TGTGCCAGCAGATCTCGGGACTTCCCCGATACGCAGTATTTT. This gives the protein CASRSRDFPDTQYF.

The chain combines TRBV7-9 with TRBJ2-1; 15 bases map to TRBD2. V lost 5 bases to trimming and J lost 7 bases; unmatched junction nucleotides: 3. The CDR3 sequence is 15 residues long. CDR1 and CDR2 (germline): SEHNR, FQNEAQ (reference sequence). The CDR3 bases are TGTGCCAGCAGCCCAGGACTAGCGGGAGGGAATGAGCAGTTCTTC. It specifies CASSPGLAGGNEQFF.

This clone was counted a few times. The chain has TRBV28 and TRBJ2-5, with TRBD2 matching 10 bases. Germline CDR1 is MDHEN and CDR2 is SYDVKM. This CDR3 has 15 amino acids. With 5 bases clipped from V and 2 bases from J, the junction kept 5 bases outside the gene matches. CDR3 amino acids: CASSHSGREQETQYF. The CDR3 bases are TGTGCCAGCAGTCACAGCGGGAGGGAACAAGAGACCCAGTACTTC.